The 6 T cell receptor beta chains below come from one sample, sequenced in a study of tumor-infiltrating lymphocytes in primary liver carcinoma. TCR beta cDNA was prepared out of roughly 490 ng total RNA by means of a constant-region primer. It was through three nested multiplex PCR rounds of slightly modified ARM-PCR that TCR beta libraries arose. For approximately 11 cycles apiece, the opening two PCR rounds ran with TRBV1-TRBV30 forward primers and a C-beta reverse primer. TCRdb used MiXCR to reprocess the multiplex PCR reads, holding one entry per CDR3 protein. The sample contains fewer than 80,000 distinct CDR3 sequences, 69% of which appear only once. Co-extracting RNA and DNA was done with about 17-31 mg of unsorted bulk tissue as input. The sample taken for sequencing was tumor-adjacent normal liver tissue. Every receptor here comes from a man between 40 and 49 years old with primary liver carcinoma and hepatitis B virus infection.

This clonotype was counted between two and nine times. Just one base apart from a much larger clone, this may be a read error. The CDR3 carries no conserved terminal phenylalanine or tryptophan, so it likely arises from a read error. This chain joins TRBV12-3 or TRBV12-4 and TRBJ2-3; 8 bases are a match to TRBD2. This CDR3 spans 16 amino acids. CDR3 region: CASILPGLGDTDTQYL. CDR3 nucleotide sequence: TGTGCCAGCATTTTACCGGGACTAGGCGACACAGATACGCAGTATCTT.

Written as DNA, the CDR3 is TGCAGCGTTGGGGCACAGGGGGTGACCCACCATTCCACAGATACGCAGTATTTT. Protein sequence: CSVGAQGVTHHSTDTQYF. This chain connects TRBV29-1 to TRBJ2-3; the match to TRBD1 covers 8 bases. The germline CDR1 and CDR2 sequences are SQVTM and ANQGSEA. This CDR3 has 18 residues. With V trimmed by 4 bases and J by 2 bases, 17 bases remained unmatched.

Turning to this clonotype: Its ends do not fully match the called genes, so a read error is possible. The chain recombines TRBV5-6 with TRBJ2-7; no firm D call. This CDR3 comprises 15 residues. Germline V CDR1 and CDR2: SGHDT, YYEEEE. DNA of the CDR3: TGTCCCAGCAGCCCTGGGTTCGACAATATCTACGAGCAATACTTC. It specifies CPSSPGFDNIYEQYF. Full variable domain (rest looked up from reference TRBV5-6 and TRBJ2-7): DAGVTQSPTHLIKTRGQQVTLRCSPKSGHDTVSWYQQALGQGPQFIFQYYEEEERQRGNFPDRFSGHQFPNYSSELNVNALLLGDSALYLCPSSPGFDNIYEQYFGPGTRLTVT.

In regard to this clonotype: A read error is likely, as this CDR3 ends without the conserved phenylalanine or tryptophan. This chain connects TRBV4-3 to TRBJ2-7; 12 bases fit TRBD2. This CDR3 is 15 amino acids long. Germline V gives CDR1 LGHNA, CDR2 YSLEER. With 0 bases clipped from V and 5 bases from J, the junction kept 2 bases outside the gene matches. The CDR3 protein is CASSQELAGGHEQYY. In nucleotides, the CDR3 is TGCGCCAGCAGCCAAGAACTAGCGGGAGGTCACGAGCAGTACTAC.

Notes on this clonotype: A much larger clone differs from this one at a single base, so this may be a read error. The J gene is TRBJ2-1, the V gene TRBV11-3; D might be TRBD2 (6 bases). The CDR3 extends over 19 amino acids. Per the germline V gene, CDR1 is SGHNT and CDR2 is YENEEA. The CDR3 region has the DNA TGTGCCAGCAACTTAGGGCGGCAGGATACTCGGGGGTCCTACAATGAGCAGTTCTTC. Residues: CASNLGRQDTRGSYNEQFF. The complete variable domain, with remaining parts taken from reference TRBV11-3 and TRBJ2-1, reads EAGVVQSPRYKIIEKKQPVAFWCNPISGHNTLYWYLQNLGQGPELLIRYENEEAVDDSQLPKDRFSAERLKGVDSTLKIQPAELGDSAVYLCASNLGRQDTRGSYNEQFFGPGTRLTVL.

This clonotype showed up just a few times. Here the CDR3 DNA reads TGTGCCCGGGACACAGGGGGCACCGAAGCTTTCTTT. Translation: CARDTGGTEAFF. J is TRBJ1-1 and V is TRBV30; 9 bases agree with TRBD1. V lost 8 bases and J lost 8; bases outside the gene matches: 9. The CDR3 length is 12 residues. Germline values: CDR1 GTSNPN, CDR2 SVGIG (reference sequence).